This TCR beta chain was sequenced during a study of shared T cell receptors in the human thymus. Profiling relied on immunoSEQ multiplex PCR, and the TCRdb table lists in-frame clones only, not all of them. In the table there are roughly 500,000 clones, 75% to 80% of which are singletons. The CDR3 contains 16 residues. The germline gives CDR1 MNHEY, CDR2 SMNVEV (reference sequence). Trimming shortened V by 2 bases and J by 3 bases, and 15 bases separated the two germline ends. These data were also filed under a second study, of human thymus T cells. From that second work: The authors found apparently biased V and J gene usage in thymic and blood repertoires.

The chain carries TRBV27 and TRBJ2-3, with D possibly being TRBD1 (6 bases). Input material: thymocytes. The receptor was isolated from a boy less than two years old with a congenital heart defect. The DNA for the CDR3 is TGTGCCAGCAGTTTACTTAGTACAGGGCGTACAGATACGCAGTATTTT. This encodes CASSLLSTGRTDTQYF.